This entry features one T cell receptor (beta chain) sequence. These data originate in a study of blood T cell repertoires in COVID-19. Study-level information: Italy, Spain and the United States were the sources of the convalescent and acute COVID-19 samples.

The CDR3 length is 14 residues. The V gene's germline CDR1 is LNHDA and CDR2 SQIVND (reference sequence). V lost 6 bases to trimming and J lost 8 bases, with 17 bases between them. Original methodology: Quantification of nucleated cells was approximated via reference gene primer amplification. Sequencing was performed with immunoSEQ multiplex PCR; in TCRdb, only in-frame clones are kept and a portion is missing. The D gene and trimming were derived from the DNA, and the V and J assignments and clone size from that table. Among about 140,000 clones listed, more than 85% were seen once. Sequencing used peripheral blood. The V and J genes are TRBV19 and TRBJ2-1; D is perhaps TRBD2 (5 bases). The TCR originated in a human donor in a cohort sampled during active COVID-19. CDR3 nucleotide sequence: TGTGCCAGTAGCTCCCTACTAGGATACGATGAGCAGTTCTTC. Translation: CASSSLLGYDEQFF.